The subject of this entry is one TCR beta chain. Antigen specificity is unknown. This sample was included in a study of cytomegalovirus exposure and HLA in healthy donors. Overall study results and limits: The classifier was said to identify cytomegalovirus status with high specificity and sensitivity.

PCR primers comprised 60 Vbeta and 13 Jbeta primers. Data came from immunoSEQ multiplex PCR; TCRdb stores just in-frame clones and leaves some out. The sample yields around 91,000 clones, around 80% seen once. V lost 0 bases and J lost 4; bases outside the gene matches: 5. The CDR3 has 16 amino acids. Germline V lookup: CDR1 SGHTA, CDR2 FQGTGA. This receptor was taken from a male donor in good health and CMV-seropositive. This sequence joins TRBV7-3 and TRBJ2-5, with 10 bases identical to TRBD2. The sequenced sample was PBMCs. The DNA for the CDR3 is TGTGCCAGCAGCTTAACGCCGGGACTAGCGCGAGAGACCCAGTACTTC. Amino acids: CASSLTPGLARETQYF.